The 24 T cell receptor beta chains reported below all come from one sample, sequenced in a study of blood T cells in healthy people across ages. Primers used in a second PCR of about 6 to 11 cycles were a sample-barcoded 5' primer and a J-beta primer mix. Each CDR3 protein gets one entry after TCRdb re-called the 5' RACE reads with MiXCR. The sample lists 750,000 to 950,000 distinct CDR3 sequences, less than 70% occurring once. Sequencing was performed on blood. The origin of the receptors is an elderly man in good health.

This clonotype was observed a handful of times. The chain couples TRBV5-1 to TRBJ1-2; D is possibly TRBD1 (5 bases). CDR3 length equals 16 residues. Germline V gene lookup returns CDR1 SGHRS and CDR2 YFSETQ. Trimming took 2 bases from V and 0 from J, leaving 14 bases between them. CDR3 DNA: TGCGCCAGCAGCTTCGGGGCAGCTACAACTAACTATGGCTACACCTTC. Encoded protein: CASSFGAATTNYGYTF.

This chain uses TRBV6-1 with TRBJ2-7; 12 positions match TRBD2. V lost 4 bases, J lost 2 bases, and 6 bases stayed unmatched. The germline V gene encodes CDR1 MNHNS and CDR2 SASEGT. The CDR3 sequence is 16 residues long. CDR3 sequence (DNA): TGTGCCAGCAGTGGGACTAGCGGGAAGGGACCCTACGAGCAGTACTTC. Protein: CASSGTSGKGPYEQYF.

This chain uses TRBV3-1 with TRBJ1-4; D may be TRBD1 (5 bases). Trimming took 0 bases from V and 8 from J, leaving 10 bases between them. CDR3 length equals 14 residues. CDR1 and CDR2 (germline): LGHDT, YNNKEL (reference sequence). The CDR3 nucleotides read TGTGCCAGCAGCCAAGACCCCTGGGGCGAAAAACTGTTTTTT. It translates to CASSQDPWGEKLFF.

This clonotype was seen only a few times. This rearrangement joins TRBV3-1 to TRBJ2-3; TRBD1 aligns across 8 bases. After removal of 3 bases from V and 14 bases from J, the junction contained 10 bases not matched to a gene. The germline V gene encodes CDR1 LGHDT and CDR2 YNNKEL (reference sequence). The CDR3 is 13 amino acids. The CDR3, as DNA: TGTGCCAGCAGCCAGCTCGACAGGGGATACGCGTATTTT. Encoded protein: CASSQLDRGYAYF.

This clonotype appeared a few times. This rearrangement joins TRBV7-2 to TRBJ2-7, with 8 bases identical to TRBD2. The CDR3 totals 15 residues. Unmatched junction bases numbered 11, after V lost 8 bases and J lost 2 bases. In germline, CDR1 is SGHTA, CDR2 FQGNSA. CDR3 loop: CASSFGRAPTYEQYF. CDR3 bases: TGTGCCAGCTCATTCGGGAGGGCCCCTACCTACGAGCAGTACTTC. The entire variable domain, with the rest obtained from reference TRBV7-2 and TRBJ2-7, is as follows: GAGVSQSPSNKVTEKGKDVELRCDPISGHTALYWYRQSLGQGLEFLIYFQGNSAPDKSGLPSDRFSAERTGGSVSTLTIQRTQQEDSAVYLCASSFGRAPTYEQYFGPGTRLTVT.

In regard to this clonotype: At one end, the junction sequence differs from germline, possibly due to a read error. The chain joins TRBV4-2 to TRBJ1-4; 8 bases align to TRBD1. The CDR3 sequence is 14 residues long. Germline CDR1 is LGHNA and CDR2 is YNFKEQ. The CDR3 spells CASSQGTGNEKPFF. DNA of the CDR3: TGTGCCAGCAGCCAAGGGACAGGGAACGAAAAACCGTTTTTT.

CDR3 loop: CASSLTTGDRETQYF. CDR3 nucleotide sequence: TGTGCCAGCAGCTTAACTACGGGAGACAGAGAGACCCAGTACTTC. The genes are TRBV7-3 and TRBJ2-5; the D gene is possibly TRBD2 (6 bases). Trimming pared 0 bases from V and 4 bases from J, leaving 12 bases between. Germline CDR1 and CDR2: SGHTA and FQGTGA. The CDR3 length is 15 residues.

This clonotype has only a few counts. V gene TRBV24-1 combines with J gene TRBJ2-1; 11 nucleotides align to TRBD2. This CDR3 spans 18 amino acids. Germline lookup yields CDR1 KGHDR and CDR2 SFDVKD. The junction had 15 bases not matched to a gene; V was cut back by 4 bases and J by 8 bases. The CDR3 nucleotides read TGTGCCACCAGTGACCAGCCTCCTCTAGCGGGAGGAGGCGATGAGCAGTTCTTC. It specifies CATSDQPPLAGGGDEQFF.

The V call is TRBV11-2, the J call TRBJ2-5; D call uncertain. V gave up 4 bases and J gave up 5 bases, with 14 bases separating them. The CDR3 has 14 residues. Germline V CDR1 and CDR2: SGHAT, FQNNGV. The CDR3 sequence is CASSSTRVGETQYF. DNA of the CDR3: TGTGCCAGCAGCTCTACTCGGGTTGGGGAGACCCAGTACTTC.

The chain links TRBV3-1 to TRBJ2-3; perhaps D is TRBD1 or TRBD2 (5 bases each). Trimming removed 3 bases from V and 5 bases from J, with 12 bases in between. The CDR3 has 14 residues. Germline CDR1 reads LGHDT; CDR2 reads YNNKEL (reference sequence). This CDR3 reads CASSQRGSGDTQYF. The CDR3 bases are TGTGCCAGCAGCCAGAGGGGCAGCGGAGATACGCAGTATTTT.

This clonotype showed up just a few times. The V gene is TRBV7-2, the J gene TRBJ2-6, with 13 nucleotides matching TRBD2. With 8 bases clipped from V and 4 bases from J, the junction kept 14 bases outside the gene matches. The CDR3 is 19 residues long. The germline CDR1 and CDR2 sequences are SGHTA and FQGNSA. CDR3 in amino acids: CASPSGFGLAGVGANVLTF. In DNA, the CDR3 is TGTGCCAGCCCGTCCGGCTTCGGACTAGCGGGAGTCGGGGCCAACGTCCTGACTTTC. The whole variable domain, filled in from reference TRBV7-2 and TRBJ2-6, reads GAGVSQSPSNKVTEKGKDVELRCDPISGHTALYWYRQSLGQGLEFLIYFQGNSAPDKSGLPSDRFSAERTGGSVSTLTIQRTQQEDSAVYLCASPSGFGLAGVGANVLTFGAGSRLTVL.

V and J are TRBV7-2 and TRBJ2-3; 7 nucleotides match TRBD2. The CDR3 length is 16 residues. V was pared by 5 bases and J by 2 bases, with 10 bases of the junction left unmatched. The germline gives CDR1 SGHTA, CDR2 FQGNSA. CDR3 amino acids: CASSPIRGRATDTQYF. CDR3 sequence (DNA): TGTGCCAGCAGCCCGATCCGGGGGAGGGCCACAGATACGCAGTATTTT.

The chain employs TRBV20-1 and TRBJ2-5, with a tentative D call TRBD2 (5 bases). The V end lost 1 base, the J end lost 0 bases, and 21 bases lay between the germline ends. Germline V gene data show CDR1 as DFQATT and CDR2 as SNEGSKA (reference sequence). This CDR3 region has 18 residues. CDR3 region: CSARATNRAGVYQETQYF. The CDR3 nucleotides read TGCAGTGCTAGAGCAACTAATCGGGCGGGCGTATACCAAGAGACCCAGTACTTC.

V and J are TRBV12-3 or TRBV12-4 and TRBJ2-1; TRBD2 aligns across 15 bases. The ends lost 5 bases at V and 13 bases at J; junction bases unmatched: 15. The CDR3 has 17 amino acids. The CDR3 sequence is CASSRPGLAGGGETQFF. DNA of the CDR3: TGTGCCAGCAGTCGTCCGGGACTAGCGGGAGGCGGGGAGACCCAGTTCTTC.

The chain uses TRBV6-1 and TRBJ2-1; 8 bases are shared with TRBD2. V shed 4 bases, J shed 4 bases, and the junction held 6 bases outside the gene matches. The germline V gene encodes CDR1 MNHNS and CDR2 SASEGT. The CDR3 spans 15 residues. The CDR3 here is CASSGLAGLYNEQFF. For the CDR3, the DNA is TGTGCCAGCAGTGGATTAGCGGGACTATACAATGAGCAGTTCTTC.

V is TRBV28 and J is TRBJ2-3, with D perhaps matching TRBD2 (6 bases). The CDR3 length is 15 residues. Germline lookup yields CDR1 MDHEN and CDR2 SYDVKM. V was pared by 6 bases and J by 0 bases, with 13 bases between. The CDR3 sequence is CASSPGGVSTDTQYF. As DNA, the CDR3 is TGTGCCAGCAGCCCAGGCGGGGTGAGCACAGATACGCAGTATTTT.

This clonotype was found a few times. This chain connects TRBV11-2 to TRBJ1-4, with a weak D call TRBD1 (5 bases). The ends were cut back, 5 bases at V and 3 bases at J, with 16 bases in the middle. The CDR3 spans 16 residues. CDR1 SGHAT and CDR2 FQNNGV come from the germline V gene. The CDR3 nucleotides read TGTGCCAGCAGCCCTTGGGACCGCCCGCCTAATGAAAAACTGTTTTTT. Translated: CASSPWDRPPNEKLFF.

V usage is TRBV10-3 and J usage is TRBJ1-2; D is possibly TRBD1 (5 bases). V was shortened by 6 bases and J by 3 bases, with 17 bases between the two germline ends. The germline V gene encodes CDR1 ENHRY and CDR2 SYGVKD. CDR3 length equals 15 residues. CDR3 nucleotide sequence: TGTGCCATCAGCATCTTGGCAGGGAGGGACTATGGCTACACCTTC. Encoded protein: CAISILAGRDYGYTF.

The rearrangement joins TRBV18 to TRBJ1-5, with D perhaps TRBD1 (5 bases). With 2 bases removed from V and 7 bases from J, the gap between germline ends came to 9 bases. Germline V lookup: CDR1 KGHSH, CDR2 LQKENI. The CDR3 runs 13 residues. The CDR3 protein is CASSPGQGQPQHF. The CDR3 DNA is TGTGCCAGCTCACCAGGGCAGGGCCAGCCCCAGCATTTT.

As regards this clonotype: Sequence at one end of the junction differs from germline and may be a read error. The J gene is TRBJ1-1, the V gene TRBV7-2; D remains ambiguous. This CDR3 contains 13 residues. CDR1 SGHTA and CDR2 FQGNSA come from the germline V gene. The CDR3 is CASTLVTNTEAFF. The CDR3 DNA is TGTGCCAGCACCTTAGTTACGAACACTGAAGCTTTCTTT.

This chain joins TRBV11-1 and TRBJ2-7, with a weak D call TRBD2 (6 bases). V dropped 5 bases and J dropped 2 bases, with 28 bases sitting between them. This CDR3 has 19 residues. CDR1 and CDR2 (germline): SGHAT, FQDESV (reference sequence). The CDR3 sequence: CASSPGTAAPGVRPYEQYF. CDR3 sequence (DNA): TGTGCCAGCAGCCCTGGGACCGCGGCCCCGGGAGTCCGTCCCTACGAGCAGTACTTC.

The J gene is TRBJ2-7, the V gene TRBV20-1; TRBD2 aligns across 12 bases. Germline V gives CDR1 DFQATT, CDR2 SNEGSKA (reference sequence). The CDR3 is made up of 13 amino acids. V shed 6 bases and J 4 bases; nucleotides not matched to a gene: 4. CDR3 sequence: CSATSGRRYEQYF. The CDR3 nucleotides are TGCAGTGCCACTAGCGGGAGGCGGTACGAGCAGTACTTC.

The V gene is TRBV20-1, the J gene TRBJ1-6, with no clear D. Per germline, CDR1 DFQATT and CDR2 SNEGSKA (reference sequence). This CDR3 comprises 15 residues. Trimming took off 3 bases at V and 6 bases at J, with 15 bases between the two ends. The CDR3 sequence: CSASRQLSGNSPLHF. As DNA, the CDR3 is TGCAGTGCTAGCCGCCAGCTTAGCGGTAATTCACCCCTCCACTTT.

This clonotype was picked up a small number of times. V and J are TRBV20-1 and TRBJ2-7, with 7 positions matching TRBD2. V lost 5 bases, J lost 3 bases, and 7 bases stayed unmatched. The CDR3 sequence is 13 residues long. Germline V gene lookup returns CDR1 DFQATT and CDR2 SNEGSKA (reference sequence). The CDR3 loop reads CSAGLVRVYEQYF. As DNA, the CDR3 is TGCAGTGCTGGACTAGTGAGGGTCTACGAGCAGTACTTC.